The source of this T cell receptor beta chain is a study of T cells after posttransplantation cyclophosphamide. Profiled with immunoSEQ multiplex PCR; TCRdb holds only in-frame clones, not every one. The sample shows 7,000 to 9,500 clones, none of them appearing just once. Note on this clone: Its target is unknown.

Whole-study results and caveats: Later blood repertoires were often dominated by clones from the donor CD8+ memory compartment. Recipient CMV seropositivity and CMV reactivation strongly tracked TRB clonality. Skin or GI-infiltrating T cells shared few TRB sequences with blood.

Treatment was busulfan-fludarabine conditioning, a marrow graft, and cyclophosphamide on days +3 and +4. Sequencing was performed on PBMCs, taken roughly 350 days after allogeneic stem cell transplant with posttransplant cyclophosphamide. The sequence came from a male patient aged 50 to 59 who received an allogeneic stem cell transplant from a related donor and was CMV-positive. A subset of T cells may come from the graft donor.

CDR3 nucleotide sequence: TGTGCCAGCAGCTTGGGCGGGATTGGTTCCTACGAGCAGTACTTC. Translation: CASSLGGIGSYEQYF. The chain uses TRBV11-3 and TRBJ2-7; TRBD2 might be the D (6 bases). The CDR3 totals 15 residues. With 3 bases removed from V and 1 base from J, the gap between germline ends came to 13 bases. Germline V CDR1 and CDR2: SGHNT, YENEEA.